The rows below give T cell receptor beta chains drawn from one sample of a study of blood T cell repertoires in COVID-19. The data were produced by immunoSEQ multiplex PCR, yet TCRdb's version contains in-frame clones alone and is incomplete. The table lists roughly 230,000 clones, around 80% of them singletons. Source material: peripheral blood. All receptors derive from a man in his forties with active or convalescent COVID-19. The CDR3 runs from the conserved cysteine through the conserved F or W. The D gene is left open where the match is weak. Clone size is given for some rows only: seen once, a few or many times, or a class if the clone is expanded.

clone_size: NA; j_call: TRBJ1-1; v_call: TRBV14; d_call: NA; cdr3_aa: CASSHLGGSTEAFF; cdr3_nt: TGTGCCAGCAGCCACTTAGGGGGTAGCACTGAAGCTTTCTTT
clone_size: NA; j_call: TRBJ1-2; v_call: TRBV7-9; d_call: NA; cdr3_aa: CASSLGGAGLGYTF; cdr3_nt: TGTGCCAGCAGCTTAGGAGGAGCAGGGTTGGGCTACACCTTC
clone_size: NA; j_call: TRBJ2-7; v_call: TRBV7-2; d_call: TRBD2; cdr3_aa: CASSPSLAGLYEQYF; cdr3_nt: TGTGCCAGCAGCCCCTCGCTAGCGGGGTTATACGAGCAGTACTTC
clone_size: once; j_call: TRBJ2-5; v_call: TRBV11-2; d_call: TRBD2; cdr3_aa: CASSLGGAHQETQYF; cdr3_nt: TGTGCCAGCAGCTTGGGAGGGGCCCACCAAGAGACCCAGTACTTC
clone_size: NA; j_call: TRBJ1-3; v_call: TRBV4-3; d_call: TRBD1; cdr3_aa: CASSQEYRGLGGNTIYF; cdr3_nt: TGCGCCAGCAGCCAAGAGTACAGGGGTTTGGGCGGAAACACCATATATTTT
clone_size: NA; j_call: TRBJ2-7; v_call: TRBV5-6; d_call: TRBD1; cdr3_aa: CASSLQGWDEQYF; cdr3_nt: TGTGCCAGCAGCTTACAGGGGTGGGACGAGCAGTACTTC
clone_size: NA; j_call: TRBJ2-1; v_call: TRBV6-2/TRBV6-3; d_call: TRBD1; cdr3_aa: CASSYGEYRGFNEQFF; cdr3_nt: TGTGCCAGCAGTTATGGCGAATACAGGGGGTTCAATGAGCAGTTCTTC
clone_size: once; j_call: TRBJ1-1; v_call: TRBV11-3; d_call: TRBD1; cdr3_aa: CASSLRLWDRADHTEAFF; cdr3_nt: TGTGCCAGCAGCTTAAGGTTGTGGGACAGGGCGGACCACACTGAAGCTTTCTTT
clone_size: once; j_call: TRBJ1-4; v_call: TRBV27; d_call: NA; cdr3_aa: CASSLFSATNEKLFF; cdr3_nt: TGTGCCAGCAGTTTATTCAGTGCAACTAATGAAAAACTGTTTTTT
clone_size: NA; j_call: TRBJ2-1; v_call: TRBV3-1/TRBV3-2; d_call: NA; cdr3_aa: CASSDHITGYNEQFF; cdr3_nt: TGTGCCAGCAGCGACCACATAACGGGTTACAATGAGCAGTTCTTC
clone_size: NA; j_call: TRBJ2-3; v_call: TRBV24-1; d_call: NA; cdr3_aa: CATSDLRGTDTQYF; cdr3_nt: TGTGCCACCAGTGATCTGCGGGGTACAGATACGCAGTATTTT
clone_size: NA; j_call: TRBJ1-4; v_call: TRBV6-5; d_call: TRBD1; cdr3_aa: CASGTGTAGLVLFF; cdr3_nt: TGTGCCAGCGGTACAGGGACAGCCGGCCTTGTGCTGTTTTTT